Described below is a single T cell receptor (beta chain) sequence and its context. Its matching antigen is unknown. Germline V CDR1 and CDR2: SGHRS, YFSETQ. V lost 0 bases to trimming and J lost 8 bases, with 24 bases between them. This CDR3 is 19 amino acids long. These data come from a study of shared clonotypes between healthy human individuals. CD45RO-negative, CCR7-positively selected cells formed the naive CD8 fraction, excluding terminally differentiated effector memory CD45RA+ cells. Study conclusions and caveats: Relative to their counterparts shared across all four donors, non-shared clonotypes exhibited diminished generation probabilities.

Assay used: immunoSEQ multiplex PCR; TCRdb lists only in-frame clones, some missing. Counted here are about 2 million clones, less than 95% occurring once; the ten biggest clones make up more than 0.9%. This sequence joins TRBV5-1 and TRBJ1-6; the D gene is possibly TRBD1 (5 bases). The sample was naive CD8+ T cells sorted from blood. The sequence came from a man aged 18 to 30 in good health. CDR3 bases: TGCGCCAGCAGCTTGGCAACCGGAGGGGCTCCGGGCGAGGATTCACCCCTCCACTTT. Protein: CASSLATGGAPGEDSPLHF.